This TCR beta chain originates from a study of cytomegalovirus exposure and HLA in healthy donors. About the research overall: One earlier analysis, a look at roughly 170 million T cells, found some 100 million unique TCR beta sequences. General study findings and limits: It has been reported that TCR beta sequences accurately predicted the HLA-A and HLA-B alleles of most subjects. About 87% or about 30% of the time was how often most TCR beta V segments were productive, according to an earlier analysis.

About this clone itself: Its antigen is currently unknown.

Between the trimmed V and J ends, which lost 1 base and 4 bases, there was a span of 16 bases. Germline V CDR1 and CDR2: SGHTA, FQGTGA. CDR3 size: 16 residues. The PCR made use of 60 Vbeta and 13 Jbeta primers. Repertoires were generated with immunoSEQ multiplex PCR, while TCRdb's copy carries only in-frame clones and drops some. The profile shows more than 75,000 clones, approximately 79% of them singletons. The sequence was obtained from a middle-aged woman in good health and CMV-seronegative. The sample was PBMCs. This chain joins TRBV7-3 and TRBJ1-1, with D maybe TRBD1 (5 bases). The CDR3 is CASSLMRELGVTEAFF. The DNA for the CDR3 is TGTGCCAGCAGCTTAATGCGGGAATTAGGGGTCACTGAAGCTTTCTTT.